The present T cell receptor (beta chain) was sequenced within a study of blood T cell repertoires in COVID-19. Study background: Acute and convalescent COVID-19 specimens originated in the United States, Italy and Spain. Sources were T cells, B-cell-depleted T cells, or PBMCs; the material itself was cDNA or gDNA.

In the original processing: Nucleated cell number was recorded as an estimate derived from reference gene primer amplification. TCRdb keeps only in-frame clones here, not all; method: immunoSEQ multiplex PCR. The V and J calls and clone size were taken over from that table, and D and trimming were inferred from the DNA. The sample shows about 190,000 clones, 88% of them seen only once. Germline V CDR1 and CDR2: SNHLY, FYNNEI. CDR3 length: 15 amino acids. The germline V and J ends were trimmed by 6 bases and 0 bases, with 12 bases remaining between them. V usage is TRBV2 and J usage is TRBJ2-1; D is perhaps TRBD1 (7 bases). This TCR was recovered from a woman aged 40 to 50 who had recovered from COVID-19. Material for sequencing was peripheral blood. This CDR3 is CASRRDSGSYNEQFF. CDR3 nucleotide sequence: TGTGCCAGCAGGCGGGACAGCGGCTCCTACAATGAGCAGTTCTTC.